These 5 T cell receptor beta chains originate from one sample sequenced in a study of human T cells and chemical hapten exposure. Researchers extracted total RNA from unfractionated whole blood. The library gave individual cDNA molecules unique molecular identifiers. In TCRdb, the reads were re-called with MiXCR into one record per CDR3 protein. The sample lists about 120,000 distinct CDR3 sequences, about 7.7% occurring once. Material: whole blood. Source of these receptors: a human donor in good health. Some clones in this sample may be carry-over from other donors' samples.

This chain links TRBV12-3 or TRBV12-4 with TRBJ2-3, with TRBD2 as a possible D gene (7 bases). Trimming removed 1 base from V and 4 bases from J, with 21 bases in between. The CDR3 covers 18 residues. CDR3 region: CASSLDRGAGVGPDTQYF. The DNA of the CDR3 is TGTGCCAGCAGTTTAGATCGGGGGGCGGGAGTAGGACCAGATACGCAGTATTTT.

The J gene is TRBJ1-4, the V gene TRBV5-1, with TRBD1 as a possible D gene (5 bases). With 6 bases removed from V and 6 bases from J, the gap between germline ends came to 15 bases. Germline V gene lookup returns CDR1 SGHRS and CDR2 YFSETQ. This CDR3 comprises 14 residues. In DNA, the CDR3 is TGCGCCAGCACTCGTGGGACGGGGTATGAAAAACTGTTTTTT. It is translated as CASTRGTGYEKLFF.

This clonotype was counted a few times. The chain couples TRBV12-3 or TRBV12-4 to TRBJ2-5; 10 bases are a match to TRBD1. V lost 3 bases to trimming and J lost 2 bases; unmatched junction nucleotides: 3. The CDR3 extends over 15 amino acids. The CDR3 region is CASSFGQGEQETQYF. The CDR3, as DNA: TGTGCCAGCAGTTTCGGACAGGGGGAACAAGAGACCCAGTACTTC.

This clonotype occurred many times. This sequence joins TRBV27 and TRBJ2-7; TRBD1 aligns across 8 bases. The germline CDR1 and CDR2 sequences are MNHEY and SMNVEV (reference sequence). With V trimmed by 6 bases and J by 3 bases, 7 bases remained unmatched. This CDR3 contains 14 residues. CDR3 in DNA: TGTGCCAGCAGCTTGGACAGGGTAGGCTACGAGCAGTACTTC. Translated: CASSLDRVGYEQYF.

CDR3 region: CASSRPRGTPYEQYF. Written as DNA, the CDR3 is TGTGCCAGCAGCCGACCGAGGGGAACCCCCTACGAGCAGTACTTC. This sequence joins TRBV7-2 and TRBJ2-7; D could derive from TRBD1 or TRBD2 (5 bases each). V lost 5 bases, J lost 2 bases, and 16 bases lay in between. Germline loops: CDR1 SGHTA, CDR2 FQGNSA. This CDR3 spans 15 amino acids.